The sequence of this TCR beta chain was determined in a study of T cells after posttransplantation cyclophosphamide (TCRdb year 2016). General notes on the study: Using TRB sequencing, the study followed how the T cell repertoire rebuilt after myeloablative bone marrow transplantation with posttransplantation cyclophosphamide given as GVHD prophylaxis. Antigen receptor sequencing covered samples from some 36 PTCy-treated patients and approximately 15 of their related bone marrow donors. Blood from every one of the approximately 33 PTCy patients who had 1-year posttransplant specimens underwent TRB sequencing. TRB sequencing was also done on up to about 3 additional blood samples from 2 to 5.2 years after transplant in 3 patients, and on pretransplant blood from several patients. TRA and TRB clonality were tightly correlated in about 10 samples, so subsequent TCR analyses focused on TRB only. Public TRB sequences were searched against a database of over 3,000 sequences associated with responses to pathogens, tumor antigens, self-antigens and alloantigens.

TRB sequencing used genomic DNA with the immunoSEQ assay at survey resolution or the hsTCRB kit. As for how the authors treated the data: The immunoSEQ software handled the initial read processing, while the LymphoSeq R package was used for the repertoire analyses. Clonality was calculated as 1 minus normalized Shannon entropy, and the Gini coefficient was also calculated for each TRB dataset. Phenotypes of unsorted samples were inferred by mapping TRB sequences from sorted subsets of the recipient or donor onto unsorted samples of the same recipient. TCRdb took over this immuneACCESS table, retaining in-frame rearrangements with V and J assigned. Such tables are incomplete; in checked studies, under half of the missing clones stem from an unresolved V gene, and the remainder is unexplained. The V and J calls and clone size were taken over from that table, and D and trimming were inferred from the DNA. This sample comprises roughly 17,000 clones, approximately 87% of them detected only once. The leading ten clones occupy about 9.1% of the sample.

Peripheral blood samples were provided by related bone marrow donors on the day of marrow donation. Mononuclear cells from peripheral blood and bone marrow were separated by Ficoll-Hypaque density centrifugation and then cryopreserved. FACS on a FACSAria II was used to sort CD4+ and CD8+ T cells, including the naive and memory subsets. Broad study findings and their caveats: The TRB repertoires of T cells infiltrating skin or GI tract showed only limited overlap with the TRB repertoires of T cells in blood. Donor-recipient similarity was low at 1-2 months but rose over the first year, and later blood repertoires were often dominated by donor CD8+ memory clones. Across the approximately 46 patients, TRB clonality was highly associated with recipient CMV seropositivity and CMV reactivation, and diversity with PTCy was similar to that in the CNI/methotrexate controls.

Points on this clone: The target of this receptor is not known. The sample holds no much larger clone one base away, and base qualities are not on file.

The source is a man aged 25 to 40 in good health and a related stem cell transplant donor. Sequencing was carried out using memory CD4+ T cells sorted from blood.

The encoded CDR3 is CASSERTGTGSGNTIYF. The bases read TGTGCCAGCAGTGAAAGGACCGGGACAGGCTCTGGAAACACCATATATTTT. In this chain, TRBV25-1 is recombined with TRBJ1-3, and 8 bases in between align with TRBD1. As encoded in the germline V gene, CDR1 is MGHDK while CDR2 is SYGVNS. Germline trimming amounts to 2 bases on V and 0 bases on J, with 6 as the count of junction bases outside the gene matches. The CDR3 covers 17 residues, taking in both the cysteine and the phenylalanine. Only CDR3 DNA remains: 51 bases, in frame from the first base.